Presented here are 16 T cell receptor beta chains from one specimen sequenced in a study of blood T cell repertoires in COVID-19. Repertoires were generated with immunoSEQ multiplex PCR, while TCRdb's copy carries only in-frame clones and drops some. The data show under 300,000 clones, approximately 90% seen once. The sequenced sample was PBMCs or T cells enriched from blood (not recorded which). The receptors were sampled from a woman aged 18-29 years who had recovered from COVID-19.

The genes are TRBV5-1 and TRBJ1-5; 10 bases agree with TRBD1. CDR3 length: 13 amino acids. CDR1 and CDR2 (germline): SGHRS, YFSETQ. With 4 bases clipped from V and 6 bases from J, the junction kept 1 base outside the gene matches. CDR3 loop: CASSRDRGQPQHF. The CDR3 DNA is TGCGCCAGCAGCCGGGACAGGGGTCAGCCCCAGCATTTT.

The rearrangement links TRBV10-3 to TRBJ1-2, with 9 nucleotides matching TRBD1. The germline CDR1 and CDR2 sequences are ENHRY and SYGVKD. The CDR3 contains 16 residues. J lost 6 bases, V lost 2 bases, and 10 bases had no gene match. CDR3 sequence reads: CAISEPYYDRGNGYTF. The CDR3 DNA is TGTGCCATCAGTGAGCCCTACTATGACAGGGGGAATGGCTACACCTTC.

The genes are TRBV6-5 and TRBJ1-4, with D maybe TRBD1 (5 bases). Between the trimmed V and J ends, which lost 8 bases and 0 bases, there was a span of 7 bases. The CDR3 runs to 13 residues. Germline assignment: CDR1 MNHEY and CDR2 SVGAGI. The CDR3 DNA is TGTGCCAGCGGCAGGGCAACTAATGAAAAACTGTTTTTT. Its translation is CASGRATNEKLFF.

The chain couples TRBV2 to TRBJ1-1, with TRBD1 identical over 7 bases. The CDR3 length is 12 residues. V shed 6 bases, J shed 9 bases, and the junction held 7 bases outside the gene matches. The germline gives CDR1 SNHLY, CDR2 FYNNEI. The CDR3 sequence is CASSLGTEKAFF. Here the CDR3 DNA reads TGTGCCAGCAGCCTCGGGACAGAGAAAGCTTTCTTT. Full variable domain (missing parts from reference TRBV2 and TRBJ1-1): EPEVTQTPSHQVTQMGQEVILRCVPISNHLYFYWYRQILGQKVEFLVSFYNNEISEKSEIFDDQFSVERPDGSNFTLKIRSTKLEDSAMYFCASSLGTEKAFFGQGTRLTVV.

The chain carries TRBV9 and TRBJ1-3; no clear D. Germline values: CDR1 SGDLS, CDR2 YYNGEE. The CDR3 is 16 amino acids. Trimming removed 3 bases from V and 4 bases from J, with 17 bases in between. DNA for the CDR3: TGTGCCAGCAGCGAGCGGGGAATGGGTTCAGGAAACACCATATATTTT. This encodes CASSERGMGSGNTIYF.

J is TRBJ2-7 and V is TRBV29-1; D gene unclear. CDR3 length equals 12 residues. Germline values: CDR1 SQVTM, CDR2 ANQGSEA. V was clipped by 5 bases and J by 2 bases, with 10 bases between them. The CDR3 protein is CSVRLYTYEQYF. The DNA of the CDR3 is TGCAGCGTTCGCCTTTACACCTACGAGCAGTACTTC.

In this sample, this clone turned up once. The chain links TRBV4-2 to TRBJ1-2, with a tentative D call TRBD1 (5 bases). V lost 3 bases and J 3 bases, leaving 17 bases between the germline ends. Per germline, CDR1 LGHNA and CDR2 YNFKEQ. The CDR3 runs to 16 residues. The CDR3 protein is CASSHPTAAGDYGYTF. For the CDR3, the DNA is TGTGCCAGCAGCCACCCAACCGCCGCGGGGGACTATGGCTACACCTTC.

The rearrangement uses TRBV19 and TRBJ1-1, with TRBD1 matching over 8 bases. V lost 6 bases and J lost 0; bases outside the gene matches: 0. CDR1 and CDR2 from the germline V gene are LNHDA and SQIVND (reference sequence). CDR3 length equals 13 residues. The CDR3 spells CASRGQVNTEAFF. The DNA for the CDR3 is TGTGCCAGTAGGGGACAGGTGAACACTGAAGCTTTCTTT.

This clone was recorded a few times. The chain joins TRBV7-2 to TRBJ2-3; D ambiguous. Trimming removed 4 bases at V and 1 base at J, with 15 bases between. The CDR3 consists of 16 residues. Per germline, CDR1 SGHTA and CDR2 FQGNSA. The CDR3 sequence is CASSSKGGYRTDTQYF. CDR3 DNA: TGTGCCAGCAGCTCGAAAGGCGGATACCGCACAGATACGCAGTATTTT.

The J gene is TRBJ2-3, the V gene TRBV4-3; no clear D. The CDR3 runs 16 residues. CDR1 is LGHNA, CDR2 YSLEER, per germline. Between the trimmed V and J ends, which lost 0 bases and 3 bases, there was a span of 13 bases. The CDR3 region is CASSQDSQALTDTQYF. CDR3 DNA: TGCGCCAGCAGCCAAGATTCCCAGGCCCTAACAGATACGCAGTATTTT.

The rearrangement uses TRBV28 and TRBJ1-5, with D possibly matching TRBD1 (6 bases). Per germline, CDR1 MDHEN and CDR2 SYDVKM. V was cut by 4 bases and J by 5 bases, with 15 bases left in between. The CDR3 is 15 amino acids. CDR3 DNA: TGTGCCAGCAGTTCCCCGCGGGGGGCCGATCAGCCCCAGCATTTT. This codes for CASSSPRGADQPQHF.

The J gene is TRBJ2-4, the V gene TRBV12-3 or TRBV12-4; 7 nucleotides align to TRBD1. CDR3 length: 13 amino acids. V dropped 6 bases and J dropped 6; count of bases not matched to a gene: 5. CDR3 nucleotide sequence: TGTGCCAGCAGGCGGACAGGCGGAAACATTCAGTACTTC. Amino acid sequence: CASRRTGGNIQYF.

The chain has TRBV7-8 and TRBJ2-3; D might be TRBD1 (7 bases). This CDR3 contains 17 residues. Trimming pared 3 bases from V and 6 bases from J, leaving 22 bases between. Germline CDR1 and CDR2: SGHVS and FQNEAQ. The CDR3 nucleotides read TGTGCCAGCAGCTTTTCCCGGGGGACCTACAGGGGCGATACGCAGTATTTT. Protein sequence: CASSFSRGTYRGDTQYF.

As concerns this clone: The sample has other DNA sequences that encode this CDR3 too. The CDR3 DNA follows: TGTGCCAGCAGCCCGGGACAGGGGCTCTATGGCTACACCTTC. This encodes CASSPGQGLYGYTF. The V call is TRBV3-1 (or the pseudogene TRBV3-2), the J call TRBJ1-2; the match to TRBD1 covers 10 bases. CDR3 length: 14 amino acids. After removal of 4 bases from V and 4 bases from J, the junction contained 3 bases not matched to a gene. Germline CDR1 reads LGHDT; CDR2 reads YNNKEL (reference sequence).

In this sample, this clone turned up a few times. The chain joins TRBV11-2 to TRBJ2-7; D might be TRBD1 (6 bases). There are 14 residues in the CDR3. Germline V gene data show CDR1 as SGHAT and CDR2 as FQNNGV. The germline V and J ends were trimmed by 4 bases and 4 bases, with 14 bases remaining between them. CDR3 DNA sequence: TGTGCCAGCAGCTCGCAGGGGTCGGGGTACGAGCAGTACTTC. Residues: CASSSQGSGYEQYF.

The chain uses TRBV19 and TRBJ1-1; D call uncertain. The V and J ends lost 9 bases and 4 bases respectively, with 15 bases between them. Germline lookup yields CDR1 LNHDA and CDR2 SQIVND (reference sequence). The length of the CDR3 is 13 residues. CDR3 region: CASGDEGGTEAFF. In DNA form, the CDR3 reads TGTGCCAGCGGAGACGAAGGCGGCACTGAAGCTTTCTTT.